The clone carrying this T cell receptor (beta chain) was seen more than once but under ten times. The source of the sample is a study of T cells in Graves' hyperthyroidism and ophthalmopathy. There are 15 residues in the CDR3. V lost 6 bases to trimming and J lost 3 bases, with 19 bases between them. The germline gives CDR1 SQVTM, CDR2 ANQGSEA. Researchers amplified the TCR beta CDR3 regions from RNA transcripts. HTBI primers drove first-round RT-PCR of the TCR CDR3. Each CDR3 protein is one row after TCRdb ran MiXCR on the multiplex PCR reads. The sample lists hundreds of thousands of distinct CDR3 sequences, around 13% occurring once.

The rearrangement links TRBV29-1 to TRBJ2-3; possible D gene TRBD2, 5 bases. Sequenced: blood. The source of this sequence is a woman aged 50 to 60 with Graves' ophthalmopathy. The CDR3 nucleotides are TGCAGCGTCGTCCTACTAGAGAGTGTAACAGATACGCAGTATTTT. Amino acid sequence: CSVVLLESVTDTQYF.